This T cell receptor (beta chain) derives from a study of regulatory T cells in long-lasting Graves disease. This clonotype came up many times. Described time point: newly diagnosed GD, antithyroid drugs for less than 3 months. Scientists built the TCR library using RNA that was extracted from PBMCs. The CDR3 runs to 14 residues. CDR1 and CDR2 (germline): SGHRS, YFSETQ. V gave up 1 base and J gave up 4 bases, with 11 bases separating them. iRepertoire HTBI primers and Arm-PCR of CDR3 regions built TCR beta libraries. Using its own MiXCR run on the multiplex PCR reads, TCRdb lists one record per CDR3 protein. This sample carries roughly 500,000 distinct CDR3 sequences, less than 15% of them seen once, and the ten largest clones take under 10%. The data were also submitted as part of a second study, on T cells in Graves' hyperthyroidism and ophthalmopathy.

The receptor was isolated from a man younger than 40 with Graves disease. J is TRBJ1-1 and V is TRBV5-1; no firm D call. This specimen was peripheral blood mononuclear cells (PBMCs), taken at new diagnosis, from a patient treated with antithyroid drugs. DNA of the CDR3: TGCGCCAGCAGCTTGCTAGGAGTCGGCACTGAAGCTTTCTTT. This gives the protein CASSLLGVGTEAFF.